This TCR beta chain was found in a study of human T cells and chemical hapten exposure. Time point in this sample: patch test 2, 6 weeks after DPC sensitization. As for treatment: therapeutic diphenylcyclopropenone sensitization with weekly scalp DPC. Concerning this clonotype: Its antigen is still unknown.

Study-level findings and limits: Relative to controls, expanded TCRs formed significantly more large CDR3 similarity clusters. TCRs above 1 in 1000 frequency did not change with DPC sensitization.

As originally analysed: A per-sample median of approximately 87,000 TCRs was observed, with counts ranging from about 20,000 to 750,000. TCRdb called the RACE reads again in MiXCR, with one record for every CDR3 protein. TCRdb's processing, not the authors', yielded these V and J calls. The table records 330,000 or so distinct CDR3 sequences, around 6% of them present only once. CDR1 and CDR2 from the germline V gene are SGHDT and YYEEEE. Trimming cost V 0 bases and J 2 bases, with 12 bases left between them. The length of the CDR3 is 15 residues. The source was whole blood, collected in connection with sensitization to the hapten diphenylcyclopropenone (DPC). V gene TRBV5-6 combines with J gene TRBJ2-7; either TRBD1 or TRBD2 may supply D (5 bases each). This receptor was obtained from a woman aged 18-30 years with alopecia areata. Some clones in this sample may be carry-over from other donors' samples. Written as DNA, the CDR3 is TGTGCCAGCAGCTTGGCCCCGGGGCAGACCTACGAGCAGTACTTC. Translating gives CASSLAPGQTYEQYF.